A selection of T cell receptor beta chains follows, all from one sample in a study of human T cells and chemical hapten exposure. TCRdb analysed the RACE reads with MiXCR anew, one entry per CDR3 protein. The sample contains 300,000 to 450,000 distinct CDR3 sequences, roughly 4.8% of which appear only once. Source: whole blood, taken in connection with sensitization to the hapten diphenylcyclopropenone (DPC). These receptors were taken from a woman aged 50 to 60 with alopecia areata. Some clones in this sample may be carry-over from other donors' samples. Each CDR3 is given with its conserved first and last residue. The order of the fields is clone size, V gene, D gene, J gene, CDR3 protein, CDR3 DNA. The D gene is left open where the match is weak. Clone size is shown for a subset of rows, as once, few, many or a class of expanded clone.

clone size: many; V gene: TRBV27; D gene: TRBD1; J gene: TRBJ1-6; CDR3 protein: CASSEGQDHSPLHF; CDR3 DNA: TGTGCCAGCAGTGAGGGACAGGATCACTCACCCCTCCACTTT
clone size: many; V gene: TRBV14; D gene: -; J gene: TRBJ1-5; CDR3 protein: CASSQDGTGNQPQHF; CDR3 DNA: TGTGCCAGCAGCCAGGATGGGACTGGAAATCAGCCCCAGCATTTT
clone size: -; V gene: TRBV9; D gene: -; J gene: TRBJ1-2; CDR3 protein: CASSVVSNDGYTF; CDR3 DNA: TGTGCCAGCAGCGTAGTCTCCAATGATGGCTACACCTTC
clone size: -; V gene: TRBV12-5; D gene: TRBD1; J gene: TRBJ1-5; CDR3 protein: CASGPDRGVVTQHF; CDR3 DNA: TGTGCTAGTGGGCCCGACAGGGGGGTAGTAACCCAGCATTTT
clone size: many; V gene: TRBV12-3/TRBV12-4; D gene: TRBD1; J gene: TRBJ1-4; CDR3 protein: CASRGATNEKLFF; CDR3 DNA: TGCGCCAGCAGGGGGGCAACTAATGAAAAACTGTTTTTT
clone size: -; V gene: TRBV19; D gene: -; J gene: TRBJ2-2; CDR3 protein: CASKKGSRYTGELFF; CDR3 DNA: TGTGCCAGTAAAAAAGGCAGTCGATACACCGGGGAGCTGTTTTTT
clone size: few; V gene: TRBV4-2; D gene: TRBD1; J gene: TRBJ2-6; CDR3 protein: CASSQEDRGWGSGANVLTF; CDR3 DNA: TGTGCCAGCAGCCAAGAGGACAGGGGATGGGGTTCTGGGGCCAACGTCCTGACTTTC
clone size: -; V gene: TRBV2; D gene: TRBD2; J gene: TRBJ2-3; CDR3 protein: CASKGAGSTDTQYF; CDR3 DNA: TGTGCCAGCAAAGGAGCGGGGAGCACAGATACGCAGTATTTT
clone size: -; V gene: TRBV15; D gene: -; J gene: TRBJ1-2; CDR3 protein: CATSARGAAPRGYTF; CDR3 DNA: TGTGCCACCAGCGCCCGGGGTGCGGCCCCTCGGGGCTACACCTTC
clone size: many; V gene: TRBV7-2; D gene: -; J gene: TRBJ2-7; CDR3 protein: CASSSAPAQYF; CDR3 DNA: TGTGCCAGCAGCTCGGCCCCGGCGCAGTACTTC
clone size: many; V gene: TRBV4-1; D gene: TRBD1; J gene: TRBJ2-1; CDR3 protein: CASSQEIQGAREQFF; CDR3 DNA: TGCGCCAGCAGCCAAGAGATACAGGGGGCGCGTGAGCAGTTCTTC
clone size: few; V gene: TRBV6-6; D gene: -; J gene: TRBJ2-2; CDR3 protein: CASNPGLYTGELFF; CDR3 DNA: TGTGCCAGCAACCCGGGGCTTTACACCGGGGAGCTGTTTTTT
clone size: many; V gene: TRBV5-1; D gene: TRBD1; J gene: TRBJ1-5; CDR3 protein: CASSPTTGEGQPQHF; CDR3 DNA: TGCGCCAGCAGTCCAACGACAGGGGAGGGTCAGCCCCAGCATTTT
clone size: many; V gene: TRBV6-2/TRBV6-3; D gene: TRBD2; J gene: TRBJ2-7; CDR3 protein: CASSYSIREGNYEQYF; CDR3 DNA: TGTGCCAGCAGTTACTCAATCCGGGAGGGCAACTACGAGCAGTACTTC
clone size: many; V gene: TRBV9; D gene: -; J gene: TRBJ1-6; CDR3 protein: CASGDSPLHF; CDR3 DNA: TGTGCCAGCGGCGATTCACCCCTCCACTTT
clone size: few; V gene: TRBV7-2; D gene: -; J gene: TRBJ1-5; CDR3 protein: CASSLAPGAGQPQHF; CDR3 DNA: TGTGCCAGCAGCTTAGCGCCAGGAGCGGGGCAGCCCCAGCATTTT
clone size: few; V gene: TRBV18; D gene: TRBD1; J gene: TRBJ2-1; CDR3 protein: CASSPKDRTGVLDEQFF; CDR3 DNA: TGTGCCAGCTCACCAAAAGACAGAACAGGGGTGTTGGATGAGCAGTTCTTC
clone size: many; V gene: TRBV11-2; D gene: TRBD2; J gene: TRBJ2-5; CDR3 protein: CASSSKRGAQETQYF; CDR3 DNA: TGTGCCAGCAGCTCAAAGCGGGGCGCCCAAGAGACCCAGTACTTC
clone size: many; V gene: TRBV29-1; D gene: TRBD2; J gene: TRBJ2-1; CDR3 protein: CSAFLAGGQFF; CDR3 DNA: TGCAGCGCTTTTCTAGCGGGGGGGCAGTTCTTC
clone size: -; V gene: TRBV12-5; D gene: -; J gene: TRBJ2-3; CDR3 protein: CASGLSTSSDTQYF; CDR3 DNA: TGTGCTAGTGGTTTATCGACTAGTTCCGATACGCAGTATTTT
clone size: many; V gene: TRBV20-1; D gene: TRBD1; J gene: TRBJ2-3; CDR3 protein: CSARRQGYTDTQYF; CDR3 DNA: TGCAGTGCTAGAAGACAGGGGTACACAGATACGCAGTATTTT
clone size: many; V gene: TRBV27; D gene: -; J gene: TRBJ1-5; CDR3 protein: CASSLRNDQPQHF; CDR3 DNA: TGTGCCAGCAGTTTGAGGAACGATCAGCCCCAGCATTTT
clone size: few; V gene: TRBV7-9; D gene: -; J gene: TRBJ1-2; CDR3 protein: CASTQEGSLGYTF; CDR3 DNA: TGTGCCAGCACCCAAGAGGGGTCTCTCGGCTACACCTTC
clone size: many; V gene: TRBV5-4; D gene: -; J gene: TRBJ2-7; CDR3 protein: CASAGDTYEQYF; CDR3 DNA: TGTGCCAGCGCTGGGGACACCTACGAGCAGTACTTC
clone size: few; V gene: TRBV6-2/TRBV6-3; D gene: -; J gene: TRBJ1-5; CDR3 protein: CASSGGAYRDQPQHF; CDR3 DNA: TGTGCCAGCAGTGGAGGGGCCTATCGGGATCAGCCCCAGCATTTT
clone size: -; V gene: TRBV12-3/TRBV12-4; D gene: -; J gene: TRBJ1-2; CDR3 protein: CASSLGGVPTNYGYTF; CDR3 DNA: TGTGCCAGCAGTTTAGGAGGGGTGCCTACTAACTATGGCTACACCTTC
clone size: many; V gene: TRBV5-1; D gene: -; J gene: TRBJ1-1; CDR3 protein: CASSLEQYTEAFF; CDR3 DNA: TGCGCCAGCAGCTTGGAGCAGTACACTGAAGCTTTCTTT
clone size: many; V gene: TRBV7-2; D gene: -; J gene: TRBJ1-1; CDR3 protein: CASSPLNSGTEAFF; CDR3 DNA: TGTGCCAGCAGCCCTTTAAATTCGGGAACTGAAGCTTTCTTT
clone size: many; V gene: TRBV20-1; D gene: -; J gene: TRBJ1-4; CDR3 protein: CSASRTANEKLFF; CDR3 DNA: TGCAGTGCTAGCCGGACAGCTAATGAAAAACTGTTTTTT
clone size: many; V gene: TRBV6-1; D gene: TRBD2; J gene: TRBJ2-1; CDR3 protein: CASSLTSRYNEQFF; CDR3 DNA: TGTGCCAGCTCCCTGACTAGCCGCTACAATGAGCAGTTCTTC
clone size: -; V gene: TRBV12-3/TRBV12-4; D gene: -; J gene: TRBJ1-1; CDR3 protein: CASSSQQGLEVAFF; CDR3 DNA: TGTGCCAGCAGTTCCCAACAGGGTTTGGAGGTAGCTTTCTTT
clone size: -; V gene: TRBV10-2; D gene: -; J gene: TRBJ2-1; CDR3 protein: CASRDYNEQFF; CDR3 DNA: TGCGCCAGCAGGGACTACAATGAGCAGTTCTTC
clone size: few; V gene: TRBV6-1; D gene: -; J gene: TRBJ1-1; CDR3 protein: CASSGRGKGNTEAFF; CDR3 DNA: TGTGCCAGCAGTGGAAGGGGGAAGGGGAACACTGAAGCTTTCTTT
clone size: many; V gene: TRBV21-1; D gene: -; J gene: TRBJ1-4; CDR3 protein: CASSCLRRQRSEKLFF; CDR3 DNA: TGTGCCAGCAGCTGCCTTCGCAGGCAAAGGAGTGAAAAACTGTTTTTT
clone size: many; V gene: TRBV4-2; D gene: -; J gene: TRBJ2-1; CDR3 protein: CASSQLLGNEQFF; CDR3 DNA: TGTGCCAGCAGCCAACTACTAGGAAATGAGCAGTTCTTC
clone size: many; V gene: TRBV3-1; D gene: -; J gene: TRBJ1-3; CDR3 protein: CASSHSGSGNTIYF; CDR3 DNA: TGTGCCAGCAGCCACTCCGGCTCTGGAAACACCATATATTTT
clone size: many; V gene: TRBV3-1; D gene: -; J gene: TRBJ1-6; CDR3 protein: CASSQETGVSPLHF; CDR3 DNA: TGTGCCAGCAGCCAAGAGACGGGGGTCTCACCCCTCCACTTT
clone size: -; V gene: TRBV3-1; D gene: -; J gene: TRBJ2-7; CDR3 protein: CASSRDWGLLSYEQYF; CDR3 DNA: TGTGCCAGCAGCCGGGATTGGGGACTCCTCTCCTACGAGCAGTACTTC
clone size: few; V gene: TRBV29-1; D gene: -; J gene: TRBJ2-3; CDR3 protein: CSVQPFTRSDTQYF; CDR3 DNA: TGCAGCGTGCAGCCTTTCACTAGATCAGATACGCAGTATTTT
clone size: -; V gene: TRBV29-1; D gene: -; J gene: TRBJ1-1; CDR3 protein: CSVAGALHTEAFF; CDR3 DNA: TGCAGCGTTGCCGGGGCCCTGCACACTGAAGCTTTCTTT
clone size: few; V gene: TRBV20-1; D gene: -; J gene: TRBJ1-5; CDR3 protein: CSAQWGSNQPQHF; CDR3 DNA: TGCAGTGCTCAATGGGGGAGCAATCAGCCCCAGCATTTT
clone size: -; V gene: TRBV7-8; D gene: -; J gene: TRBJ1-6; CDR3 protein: CASSPSSNAGPLHF; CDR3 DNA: TGTGCCAGCAGCCCTTCCTCAAACGCGGGACCCCTCCACTTT
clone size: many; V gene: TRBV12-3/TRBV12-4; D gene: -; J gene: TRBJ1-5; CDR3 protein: CASSLRERQPQHF; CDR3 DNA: TGTGCCAGCAGTTTGCGAGAAAGGCAGCCCCAGCATTTT
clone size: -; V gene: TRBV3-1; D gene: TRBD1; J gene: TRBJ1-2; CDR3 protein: CASSQRPTGGIHGYTF; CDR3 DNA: TGTGCCAGCAGTCAGAGACCGACAGGGGGCATTCATGGCTACACCTTC
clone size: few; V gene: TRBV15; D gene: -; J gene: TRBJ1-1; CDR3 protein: CATSRDRAVNTEAFF; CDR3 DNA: TGTGCCACCAGCAGAGATCGGGCGGTGAACACTGAAGCTTTCTTT
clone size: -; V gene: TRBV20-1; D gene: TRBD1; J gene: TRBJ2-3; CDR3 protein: CSASQPGQVPSDTQYF; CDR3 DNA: TGCAGTGCTAGTCAACCGGGACAGGTGCCCTCCGATACGCAGTATTTT
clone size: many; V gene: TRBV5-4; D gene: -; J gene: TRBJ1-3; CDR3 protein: CASSLAGVDTIYF; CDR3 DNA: TGTGCCAGCAGCTTGGCGGGGGTAGACACCATATATTTT
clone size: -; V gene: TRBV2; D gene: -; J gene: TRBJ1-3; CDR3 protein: CASSESQGSGNTIYF; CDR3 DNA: TGTGCCAGCAGTGAAAGTCAGGGGTCTGGAAACACCATATATTTT
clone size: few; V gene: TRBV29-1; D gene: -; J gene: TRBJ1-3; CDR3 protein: CSAVGTPRNTIYF; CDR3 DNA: TGCAGCGCCGTTGGGACCCCGAGAAACACCATATATTTT
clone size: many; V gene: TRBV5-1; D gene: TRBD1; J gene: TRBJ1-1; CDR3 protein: CASSRTGGPEAFF; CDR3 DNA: TGCGCCAGCAGCCGGACAGGGGGTCCTGAAGCTTTCTTT
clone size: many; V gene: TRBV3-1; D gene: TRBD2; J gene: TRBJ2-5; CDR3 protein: CASSPTSGSETQYF; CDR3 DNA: TGTGCCAGCAGCCCGACTAGCGGGAGTGAGACCCAGTACTTC
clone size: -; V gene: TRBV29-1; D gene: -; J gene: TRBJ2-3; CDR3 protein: CSVPGKRTDTQYF; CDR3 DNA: TGCAGCGTCCCAGGGAAGAGGACAGATACGCAGTATTTT
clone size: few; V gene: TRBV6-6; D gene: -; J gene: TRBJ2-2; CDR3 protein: CASSLGQELFF; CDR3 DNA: TGTGCCAGCAGTTTGGGACAGGAGCTGTTTTTT
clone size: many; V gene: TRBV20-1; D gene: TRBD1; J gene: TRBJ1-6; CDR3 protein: CSARTSTGMNSPLHF; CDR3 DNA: TGCAGTGCTAGAACGTCGACAGGGATGAATTCACCCCTCCACTTT